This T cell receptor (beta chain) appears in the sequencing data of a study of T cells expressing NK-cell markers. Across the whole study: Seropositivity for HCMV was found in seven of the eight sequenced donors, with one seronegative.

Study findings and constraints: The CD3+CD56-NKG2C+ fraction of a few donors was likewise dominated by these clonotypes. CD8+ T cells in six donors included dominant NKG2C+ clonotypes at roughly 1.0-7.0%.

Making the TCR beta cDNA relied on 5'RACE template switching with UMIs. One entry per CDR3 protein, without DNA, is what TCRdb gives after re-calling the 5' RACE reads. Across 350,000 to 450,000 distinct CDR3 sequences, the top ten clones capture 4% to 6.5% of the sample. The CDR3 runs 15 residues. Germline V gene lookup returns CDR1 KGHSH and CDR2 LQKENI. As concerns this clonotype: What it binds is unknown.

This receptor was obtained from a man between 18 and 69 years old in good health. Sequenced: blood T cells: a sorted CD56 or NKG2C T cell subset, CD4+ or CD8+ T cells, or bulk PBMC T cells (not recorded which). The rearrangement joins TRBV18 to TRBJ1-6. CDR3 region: CASSPIASYNSPLHF.